This T cell receptor beta chain appears in the sequencing data of a study of blood T cell repertoires in COVID-19. Using immunoSEQ multiplex PCR, the repertoire was profiled, and TCRdb retains in-frame clones only, with some absent. The top ten clones hold 44% of a sample with around 40,000 clones, 80% to 90% of them seen once. The CDR3 has 17 residues. Trimming stripped 1 base from V and 2 bases from J, with 17 bases between. Germline V gene data show CDR1 as LGHNA and CDR2 as YSLEER. The clonotype originates from a woman aged 80 or over with active or convalescent COVID-19. This chain joins TRBV4-3 and TRBJ2-5; tentatively, D is TRBD1 (5 bases). Sequencing was performed on peripheral blood. Here the CDR3 DNA reads TGCGCCAGCAGCCAAGCCCGACAGTCCCTAGATCAAGAGACCCAGTACTTC. Translating gives CASSQARQSLDQETQYF.